The clone carrying this T cell receptor (beta chain) has just a few counts. Its target is not known. This record belongs to a study of blood T cells in healthy people across ages. It was with a sample-barcoded 5' primer and a J-beta primer mix that a second PCR of about 6 to 12 cycles was run. TCRdb itself ran the 5' RACE reads through MiXCR, one entry per CDR3 protein. The sample lists over a million distinct CDR3 sequences; about 45% were seen once. Peripheral blood from each donor was collected in a volume of about 10 milliliters. Germline loops: CDR1 DFQATT, CDR2 SNEGSKA (reference sequence). J lost 1 base, V lost 0 bases, and 8 bases had no gene match. The CDR3 loop spans 16 amino acids. Regarding the study as a whole: One million T cells yielded diversity estimates that were considered underestimates. Conclusively comparing naive with antigen-experienced cells was impossible with unsorted PBMCs.

The J gene is TRBJ1-1, the V gene TRBV20-1; 7 bases line up with TRBD1. This sequence originates from a woman under 30 in good health. Specimen: blood. The CDR3 loop is CSARDLFGDRNTEAFF. CDR3 coding DNA: TGCAGTGCTAGAGATCTCTTCGGGGACAGGAACACTGAAGCTTTCTTT.